A single sample is the source of the 28 T cell receptor beta chains below, sequenced in a study. TCRdb independently ran MiXCR on the 5' RACE reads; one entry per CDR3 protein. Of some 62,000 distinct CDR3 sequences listed, approximately 31% were seen once; the top ten hold 2.3%. Sequencing input: tumor-infiltrating naive CD4+ T cells sorted from the breast tumor. Subset defined: naive CD4+ T cells, CD4+CD45RA+CD25-. The source is a female donor with breast cancer.

With regard to this clonotype: A much more abundant neighbour one base away suggests this may be a read error. The V and J genes are TRBV7-9 and TRBJ2-3, with 8 nucleotides matching TRBD2. The V gene's germline CDR1 is SEHNR and CDR2 FQNEAQ (reference sequence). V gave up 8 bases and J gave up 6 bases; unmatched junction bases: 10. The CDR3 covers 14 residues. CDR3 sequence reads: CASSPSGGHDTQYF. DNA for the CDR3: TGTGCCAGCTCCCCCTCGGGGGGGCATGATACGCAGTATTTT.

This chain joins TRBV20-1 and TRBJ2-5; TRBD1 aligns across 7 bases. CDR1 is DFQATT, CDR2 SNEGSKA, per germline (reference sequence). Trimming at V came to 5 bases and at J to 5 bases, leaving 8 bases not matched to a gene. The CDR3 is 13 residues long. The CDR3 DNA sequence: TGCAGTGCTCTTGAGGGGGCTTATGAGACCCAGTACTTC. It specifies CSALEGAYETQYF.

The chain employs TRBV3-1 and TRBJ2-2, with TRBD2 matching 9 bases. Germline values: CDR1 LGHDT, CDR2 YNNKEL (reference sequence). The CDR3 length is 16 residues. V lost 3 bases and J lost 3; bases outside the gene matches: 5. Here the CDR3 reads CASSHGTSSYTGELFF. The CDR3 DNA reads as TGTGCCAGCAGCCACGGGACTAGCTCCTACACCGGGGAGCTGTTTTTT. Combining the CDR3 with reference TRBV3-1 and TRBJ2-2 gives the whole variable domain DTAVSQTPKYLVTQMGNDKSIKCEQNLGHDTMYWYKQDSKKFLKIMFSYNNKELIINETVPNRFSPKSPDKAHLNLHINSLELGDSAVYFCASSHGTSSYTGELFFGEGSRLTVL.

There are a few counts of this clonotype. This sequence joins TRBV7-9 and TRBJ2-5; the match to TRBD1 covers 8 bases. Germline CDR1 reads SEHNR; CDR2 reads FQNEAQ (reference sequence). The CDR3 is 13 amino acids. V lost 4 bases, J lost 5 bases, and 3 bases stayed unmatched. The CDR3 loop is CASSYTGGETQYF. DNA for the CDR3: TGTGCCAGCAGCTATACAGGGGGGGAGACCCAGTACTTC.

The rearrangement links TRBV7-3 to TRBJ1-1; the D is unclear. The CDR3 has 15 residues. CDR1 and CDR2 (germline): SGHTA, FQGTGA. V was clipped by 5 bases and J by 1 base, with 14 bases between them. The CDR3 coding sequence is TGTGCCAGCAGCCCCACGGGTACGAAGAACACTGAAGCTTTCTTT. Its translation: CASSPTGTKNTEAFF.

J is TRBJ1-2 and V is TRBV18, with D tentatively TRBD1 (6 bases). V was shortened by 3 bases and J by 1 base, with 12 bases between the two germline ends. Germline V gene data show CDR1 as KGHSH and CDR2 as LQKENI. The CDR3 length is 15 residues. The CDR3 DNA reads as TGTGCCAGCTCACCGAGCCTACAGGGTAACTATGGCTACACCTTC. Protein product: CASSPSLQGNYGYTF.

The genes are TRBV4-2 and TRBJ1-1; 8 nucleotides align to TRBD1. The J segment lost 2 bases and the V segment lost 3 bases, leaving 11 bases of the junction unmatched. Germline CDR1 reads LGHNA; CDR2 reads YNFKEQ. This CDR3 region has 17 residues. DNA for the CDR3: TGTGCCAGCAGCCACAGAGGAGCAGGGGGCATAAACACTGAAGCTTTCTTT. This encodes CASSHRGAGGINTEAFF.

The sample holds a few counts of this clonotype. This sequence joins TRBV5-1 and TRBJ2-7; tentatively, D is TRBD2 (6 bases). Trimming left V 5 bases short and J 4 bases short, with 13 bases between. This CDR3 has 13 residues. Per the germline V gene, CDR1 is SGHRS and CDR2 is YFSETQ. DNA of the CDR3: TGCGCCAGCAGGGAGGGGCTGAGGTACGAGCAGTACTTC. The encoded protein is CASREGLRYEQYF.

The sample holds one count of this clonotype. Germline and junction disagree at one end, which may indicate a read error. The chain carries TRBV5-1 and TRBJ1-1, with 11 bases that match TRBD1. In germline, CDR1 is SGHRS, CDR2 YFSETQ. The CDR3 totals 15 residues. CDR3: CVSSPGQGENTEAFF. Written as DNA, the CDR3 is TGCGTCAGCAGCCCGGGACAGGGGGAGAACACTGAAGCTTTCTTT.

The V gene is TRBV15, the J gene TRBJ2-5; D call uncertain. CDR1 and CDR2 from the germline V gene are LNHNV and YYDKDF (reference sequence). The V and J ends lost 8 bases and 0 bases respectively, with 7 bases between them. The CDR3 contains 12 residues. CDR3 amino acids: CATGRNQETQYF. Here the CDR3 DNA reads TGTGCCACCGGACGGAACCAAGAGACCCAGTACTTC.

This chain joins TRBV18 and TRBJ2-4, with D possibly TRBD1 on 6 matching bases. The germline CDR1 and CDR2 sequences are KGHSH and LQKENI. V was clipped by 2 bases and J by 6 bases, with 14 bases between them. The CDR3 runs 15 residues. CDR3 amino acids: CASSPSDSPLNIQYF. The CDR3 DNA sequence: TGTGCCAGCTCACCATCGGACAGCCCATTAAACATTCAGTACTTC. Complete variable domain (other parts from reference TRBV18 and TRBJ2-4): NAGVMQNPRHLVRRRGQEARLRCSPMKGHSHVYWYRQLPEEGLKFMVYLQKENIIDESGMPKERFSAEFPKEGPSILRIQQVVRGDSAAYFCASSPSDSPLNIQYFGAGTRLSVL.

About this clonotype: Since a much larger clone is just one base distant, this may be a read error. The rearrangement joins TRBV5-1 to TRBJ2-1; perhaps TRBD1 as D (6 bases). Germline V gives CDR1 SGHRS, CDR2 YFSETQ. CDR3 length: 14 residues. V lost 0 bases, J lost 10 bases, and 14 bases lay in between. The DNA for the CDR3 is TGCGCCAGCAGCTTGGTACTGGGGGCTGGGGAGCAGTTCTTC. It encodes CASSLVLGAGEQFF.

This clonotype was recorded a few times. This sequence joins TRBV20-1 and TRBJ1-3; D is undetermined. The CDR3 is 14 amino acids. The germline CDR1 and CDR2 sequences are DFQATT and SNEGSKA (reference sequence). The V and J ends lost 5 bases and 0 bases respectively, with 11 bases between them. The DNA for the CDR3 is TGCAGTGCTGAAGATAGATTCTCTGGAAACACCATATATTTT. Translating it yields CSAEDRFSGNTIYF.

This clonotype was recorded a few times. Because the CDR3 is missing its conserved closing phenylalanine or tryptophan, this is likely a read error. This chain uses TRBV7-8 with TRBJ2-6; D is uncertain. This CDR3 is built from 15 residues. Germline V gene sequence: CDR1 SGHVS, CDR2 FQNEAQ. Deletions cut 5 bases from V and 0 bases from J, with 8 bases between. The CDR3 sequence is CASSQDLSGANVLTS. CDR3 nucleotide sequence: TGTGCCAGCAGCCAGGATCTCTCTGGGGCCAACGTCCTGACTTCC.

Of note for this clonotype: Compared with germline, one end of the junction differs, possibly owing to a read error. The chain carries TRBV6-5 and TRBJ2-7; a weak D match, TRBD2 (6 bases). Germline CDR1 and CDR2: MNHEY and SVGAGI. The CDR3 has 16 amino acids. CDR3 bases: TGTGCCGGCAGCCAAACGGGAGCGCGTGGCTCCTACGAGCAGTACTTC. This sequence encodes CAGSQTGARGSYEQYF.

This clonotype turned up a few times. This rearrangement joins TRBV28 to TRBJ1-2; 8 bases match TRBD1. V dropped 4 bases and J dropped 5; count of bases not matched to a gene: 6. There are 14 residues in the CDR3. Germline assignment: CDR1 MDHEN and CDR2 SYDVKM. CDR3 nucleotides: TGTGCCAGCAGTTCGACAGGGGTGACATATGGCTACACCTTC. Amino acids: CASSSTGVTYGYTF.

CDR3 coding DNA: TGTGCCAGCAGCTCGACTCTGCGGACCGGGACCATCTCTGGGGCCAACGTCCTGACTTTC. It encodes CASSSTLRTGTISGANVLTF. This rearrangement joins TRBV7-9 to TRBJ2-6; tentatively, D is TRBD1 or TRBD2 (5 bases each). Per the germline V gene, CDR1 is SEHNR and CDR2 is FQNEAQ (reference sequence). The germline V and J ends were trimmed by 4 bases and 0 bases, with 22 bases remaining between them. There are 20 residues in the CDR3.

This clonotype was observed a handful of times. The chain has TRBV20-1 and TRBJ1-5; D is unclear. The CDR3 spans 16 residues. Trimming left V 4 bases short and J 5 bases short, with 21 bases between. Germline V gene data show CDR1 as DFQATT and CDR2 as SNEGSKA (reference sequence). The CDR3: CSATSGGSRFYQPQHF. Written as DNA, the CDR3 is TGCAGTGCTACATCAGGAGGAAGTAGGTTCTATCAGCCCCAGCATTTT.

V usage is TRBV28 and J usage is TRBJ2-1; tentative D call: TRBD2 (6 bases). Looked up from germline, CDR1 is MDHEN and CDR2 is SYDVKM. Trimming took 7 bases from V and 3 from J, leaving 10 bases between them. The CDR3 covers 13 residues. This chain's CDR3 is CASTRLDYNEQFF. The CDR3 DNA sequence: TGTGCCAGCACCCGACTAGACTACAATGAGCAGTTCTTC.

The gene calls are TRBV7-2 and TRBJ2-1; D gene unclear. Deletions cut 1 base from V and 10 bases from J, with 2 bases between. This CDR3 spans 10 amino acids. Per germline, CDR1 SGHTA and CDR2 FQGNSA. CDR3 sequence (DNA): TGTGCCAGCAGCTTAGGGGAGCAGTTCTTC. Its protein product is CASSLGEQFF.

This chain connects TRBV5-1 to TRBJ2-3; D might be TRBD1 (6 bases). Germline V lookup: CDR1 SGHRS, CDR2 YFSETQ. With 5 bases removed from V and 0 bases from J, the gap between germline ends came to 13 bases. This CDR3 has 15 amino acids. The CDR3 bases are TGCGCCAGCAGTTCTGTGGGGGCTAGCACAGATACGCAGTATTTT. Translating it yields CASSSVGASTDTQYF.

CDR3 coding DNA: TGTGCCAGCAGCTTTGGGGCTGAAGCTTTCTTT. Encoded protein: CASSFGAEAFF. The chain has TRBV7-9 and TRBJ1-1, with D unclear. Germline CDR1 SEHNR, CDR2 FQNEAQ (reference sequence). This CDR3 contains 11 residues. V was clipped by 3 bases and J by 6 bases, with 5 bases between them.

CDR3: CASSFSPGLVPYNEQFF. DNA for the CDR3: TGTGCCAGCAGTTTCTCACCGGGACTAGTACCCTACAATGAGCAGTTCTTC. J is TRBJ2-1 and V is TRBV6-2 or TRBV6-3, with 8 bases identical to TRBD2. Losses at the gene ends were 4 bases for V and 2 bases for J; bases not matched to a gene: 10. The CDR3 sequence is 17 residues long. Germline V gene lookup returns CDR1 MNHEY and CDR2 SVGEGT.

The chain uses TRBV11-2 and TRBJ1-6; D remains unclear. V was shortened by 6 bases and J by 6 bases, with 15 bases between the two germline ends. This CDR3 region has 15 residues. Germline assignment: CDR1 SGHAT and CDR2 FQNNGV. In DNA, the CDR3 is TGTGCCAGCAGTTTTAGACGAAACCCTAATTCACCCCTCCACTTT. Protein: CASSFRRNPNSPLHF.

This clonotype was counted a few times. The gene calls are TRBV20-1 and TRBJ1-2; TRBD1 might be the D (5 bases). Germline V gene sequence: CDR1 DFQATT, CDR2 SNEGSKA (reference sequence). The V and J ends lost 0 bases and 2 bases respectively, with 13 bases between them. The CDR3 runs to 15 residues. CDR3: CSARDSWGGNYGYTF. CDR3 nucleotide sequence: TGCAGTGCTAGAGATTCGTGGGGCGGGAACTATGGCTACACCTTC.

The chain combines TRBV4-1 with TRBJ2-1, with D possibly TRBD2 on 5 matching bases. Trimming took off 4 bases at V and 7 bases at J, with 14 bases between the two ends. Per germline, CDR1 MGHRA and CDR2 YSYEKL. The CDR3 is 14 amino acids. CDR3 nucleotides: TGCGCCAGCAGCCTTCGGGATTCGAGTAATGAGCAGTTCTTC. This encodes CASSLRDSSNEQFF.

Details on this clonotype: Given a much more abundant clone one base away, this may be a read error. V is TRBV4-2 and J is TRBJ2-3; D gene uncertain. Per germline, CDR1 LGHNA and CDR2 YNFKEQ. The CDR3 consists of 14 residues. The CDR3 DNA sequence: TGTGCCAGCAGCCACTGGGGTAACACAGATACGCGGTATTTT. Its protein is CASSHWGNTDTRYF.

Comments on this clonotype: At one end, the junction sequence differs from germline, possibly due to a read error. V gene TRBV2 combines with J gene TRBJ1-1; TRBD1 is a possible D gene (6 bases). CDR3 length: 13 residues. Looked up from germline, CDR1 is SNHLY and CDR2 is FYNNEI. This chain's CDR3 is CASSYREGTGAFF. In nucleotides, the CDR3 is TGTGCCAGCAGTTACAGGGAAGGCACTGGAGCTTTCTTT.